This passage covers 16 T cell receptor beta chains from one sample sequenced in a study of human T cells and chemical hapten exposure. TCRdb redid the calling of the RACE reads with MiXCR, one entry per CDR3 protein. The sample gives about 82,000 distinct CDR3 sequences, 6% to 8.5% of which show up once; 1.3% is in the top ten. Time point indicated: patch test 2, 6 weeks after DPC sensitization. Specified treatment: therapeutic diphenylcyclopropenone sensitization with weekly scalp DPC. The input for sequencing was whole blood, taken in connection with sensitization to the hapten diphenylcyclopropenone (DPC). Every receptor here comes from a woman aged 25-40 years with alopecia areata. Some clones in this sample may be carry-over from other donors' samples.

This clonotype was seen many times. V usage is TRBV29-1 and J usage is TRBJ1-2; tentative D call: TRBD1 (5 bases). Germline CDR1 is SQVTM and CDR2 is ANQGSEA. Trimming left V 7 bases short and J 10 bases short, with 13 bases between. The CDR3 runs 10 residues. This chain's CDR3 is CSAVRDAYTF. In DNA form, the CDR3 reads TGCAGCGCCGTCCGGGACGCCTACACCTTC.

Details on this clonotype: One junction end does not reproduce the germline sequence, and a read error may be involved. The rearrangement uses TRBV6-5 and TRBJ1-1; D not certain. The CDR3 loop spans 16 amino acids. The germline V gene has CDR1 MNHEY and CDR2 SVGAGI. CDR3 sequence (DNA): TGTGCCAGCTGTTACTCCCCAACACGGGGAGGGACTGAAGCTTTCTTT. Protein sequence: CASCYSPTRGGTEAFF.

This clonotype was seen only a few times. This chain links TRBV3-1 with TRBJ1-3; possibly TRBD1 for D (5 bases). The length of the CDR3 is 17 residues. Germline-derived CDR1 and CDR2 are LGHDT and YNNKEL (reference sequence). Trimming removed 1 base from V and 0 bases from J, with 13 bases in between. CDR3 protein: CASSQVGGTSSGNTIYF. The CDR3 DNA reads as TGTGCCAGCAGCCAAGTGGGGGGGACCAGCTCTGGAAACACCATATATTTT.

V usage is TRBV6-5 and J usage is TRBJ1-1; 10 nucleotides align to TRBD1. The CDR3 consists of 14 residues. Germline assignment: CDR1 MNHEY and CDR2 SVGAGI. Unmatched junction bases numbered 6, after V lost 5 bases and J lost 6 bases. The CDR3 DNA follows: TGTGCCAGCAGTCAGACAGGGGGCTTCGCTGAAGCTTTCTTT. It translates to CASSQTGGFAEAFF.

This clonotype was observed many times. The genes are TRBV2 and TRBJ2-7; D possibly corresponds to TRBD1 (6 bases). Germline CDR1 SNHLY, CDR2 FYNNEI. The CDR3 sequence is 11 residues long. V lost 8 bases to trimming and J lost 4 bases, with 9 bases between them. The CDR3 DNA follows: TGTGCCAGCGCACAGGGATACGAGCAGTACTTC. It is translated as CASAQGYEQYF.

This clonotype occurred many times. This chain connects TRBV20-1 to TRBJ2-5, with 14 positions matching TRBD2. The CDR3 is made up of 16 amino acids. CDR1 and CDR2 (germline): DFQATT, SNEGSKA (reference sequence). V lost 5 bases, J lost 2 bases, and 7 bases stayed unmatched. CDR3 protein: CSALGLAGGRQETQYF. The DNA for the CDR3 is TGCAGTGCTCTCGGACTAGCGGGGGGTCGGCAAGAGACCCAGTACTTC.

This clonotype was recorded many times. This sequence joins TRBV6-2 or TRBV6-3 and TRBJ2-5; D uncertain. The CDR3 sequence is 12 residues long. Germline values: CDR1 MNHEY, CDR2 SVGEGT. The V and J ends lost 4 bases and 9 bases respectively, with 12 bases between them. CDR3 sequence reads: CASSSERMPQYF. CDR3 DNA sequence: TGTGCCAGCAGTTCTGAACGCATGCCCCAGTACTTC.

The CDR3 region is CASSRAVAGGRITDTQYF. The DNA for the CDR3 is TGTGCCAGCAGCCGAGCCGTCGCGGGGGGCCGGATCACAGATACGCAGTATTTT. The J gene is TRBJ2-3, the V gene TRBV7-6, with TRBD2 identical over 8 bases. J lost 2 bases, V lost 5 bases, and 15 bases had no gene match. The CDR3 runs 18 residues. CDR1 is SGHVS, CDR2 FNYEAQ, per germline. Supplemented by reference TRBV7-6 and TRBJ2-3, the full variable domain reads GAGVSQSPRYKVTKRGQDVALRCDPISGHVSLYWYRQALGQGPEFLTYFNYEAQQDKSGLPNDRFSAERPEGSISTLTIQRTEQRDSAMYRCASSRAVAGGRITDTQYFGPGTRLTVL.

The table lists this clonotype with a few counts. Being one base from a much bigger clone, this may be a read error. The rearrangement uses TRBV7-3 and TRBJ2-2; TRBD2 might be the D (5 bases). Germline lookup yields CDR1 SGHTA and CDR2 FQGTGA. This CDR3 comprises 13 residues. CDR3 DNA sequence: TGTGCCAGCAGCCCGCAAAGCACCGGGGAGCCGTTTTTT. This translates into CASSPQSTGEPFF.

This clonotype came up many times. This sequence joins TRBV29-1 and TRBJ2-5; no clear D. The CDR3 sequence is 12 residues long. The V and J ends lost 4 bases and 6 bases respectively, with 12 bases between them. Looked up from germline, CDR1 is SQVTM and CDR2 is ANQGSEA. This CDR3 is CSVAALEQTQYF. CDR3 bases: TGCAGCGTTGCAGCTTTAGAGCAGACCCAGTACTTC.

This clonotype occurred many times. This rearrangement joins TRBV29-1 to TRBJ2-2, with 9 bases matching TRBD1. This CDR3 has 14 residues. Germline CDR1 reads SQVTM; CDR2 reads ANQGSEA. Trimming cost V 4 bases and J 6 bases; bases outside gene matches: 6. This CDR3 is CSVVWDRVAGELFF. CDR3 DNA: TGCAGCGTTGTTTGGGACAGGGTCGCCGGGGAGCTGTTTTTT.

This clonotype was counted between two and nine times. This chain connects TRBV7-2 to TRBJ1-3, with 8 nucleotides matching TRBD1. Trimming took 5 bases from V and 0 from J; bases not matched to a gene: 12. CDR1 is SGHTA, CDR2 FQGNSA, per germline. CDR3 length: 18 amino acids. The CDR3 region has the DNA TGTGCCAGCAGCCCAGGGGGCCTACAGGCCCGCTCTGGAAACACCATATATTTT. It translates to CASSPGGLQARSGNTIYF.

This clonotype was observed a few times. The rearrangement uses TRBV5-1 and TRBJ1-6; D remains unclear. With 1 base removed from V and 9 bases from J, the gap between germline ends came to 17 bases. Germline V gene data show CDR1 as SGHRS and CDR2 as YFSETQ. The CDR3 is made up of 16 amino acids. The DNA of the CDR3 is TGCGCCAGCAGCTTGCGGGAGGCGGTTTGGGGTTCACCCCTCCACTTT. The encoded protein is CASSLREAVWGSPLHF.

The rearrangement joins TRBV13 to TRBJ2-1; tentative D call: TRBD1 (5 bases). The length of the CDR3 is 13 residues. V lost 2 bases to trimming and J lost 10 bases, with 12 bases between them. The germline V gene encodes CDR1 PRHDT and CDR2 FYEKMQ (reference sequence). DNA of the CDR3: TGTGCCAGCAGCTTACCCACAGGTAACGAGCAGTTCTTC. Its translation is CASSLPTGNEQFF.

This clonotype was counted only a few times. The genes are TRBV18 and TRBJ1-1; D ambiguous. The V end lost 2 bases, the J end lost 1 base, and 8 bases lay between the germline ends. The CDR3 sequence is 14 residues long. In germline, CDR1 is KGHSH, CDR2 LQKENI. CDR3 loop: CASSPSGRNTEAFF. The CDR3 nucleotides are TGTGCCAGCTCACCATCAGGCAGGAACACTGAAGCTTTCTTT.

This clonotype has a count of ten or more. The V gene is TRBV18, the J gene TRBJ1-1, with 8 bases aligning to TRBD1. With 3 bases clipped from V and 3 bases from J, the junction kept 12 bases outside the gene matches. The germline gives CDR1 KGHSH, CDR2 LQKENI. This CDR3 contains 17 residues. The CDR3 region has the DNA TGTGCCAGCTCACCCCGAGACAGGGGAACCTCGTACACTGAAGCTTTCTTT. This codes for CASSPRDRGTSYTEAFF.